The 31 T cell receptor beta chains reported below all come from one sample, sequenced in a study of blood T cell repertoires in COVID-19. Clones were sequenced by immunoSEQ multiplex PCR, and TCRdb holds only the in-frame ones, with some missing. The table lists 270,000 or so clones, roughly 89% of them singletons, with roughly 4.8% in the top ten. Specimen: peripheral blood. Receptors originate from a middle-aged woman who had recovered from COVID-19.

The rearrangement uses TRBV4-1 and TRBJ1-6; TRBD1 might be the D (6 bases). The V gene's germline CDR1 is MGHRA and CDR2 YSYEKL. V was pared by 3 bases and J by 8 bases, with 11 bases between. The CDR3 contains 14 residues. The CDR3, as DNA: TGCGCCAGCAGCCATACAGGGTATGATTCACCCCTCCACTTT. This translates into CASSHTGYDSPLHF.

The V gene is TRBV18, the J gene TRBJ1-1, with 11 nucleotides matching TRBD1. CDR1 KGHSH and CDR2 LQKENI come from the germline V gene. CDR3 size: 15 residues. V was pared by 1 base and J by 4 bases, with 2 bases of the junction left unmatched. CDR3 in DNA: TGTGCCAGCTCACCACGGACAGGGGGCGGCACTGAAGCTTTCTTT. This encodes CASSPRTGGGTEAFF.

CDR3 residues: CASTGVRSPLHF. The CDR3 DNA sequence: TGTGCCAGCACAGGGGTAAGGTCACCCCTCCACTTT. The V and J genes are TRBV28 and TRBJ1-6, with D possibly TRBD1 on 6 matching bases. CDR3 size: 12 residues. Germline V gives CDR1 MDHEN, CDR2 SYDVKM. V lost 7 bases and J 10 bases, leaving 11 bases between the germline ends. The full variable domain, rest sourced from reference TRBV28 and TRBJ1-6, is DVKVTQSSRYLVKRTGEKVFLECVQDMDHENMFWYRQDPGLGLRLIYFSYDVKMKEKGDIPEGYSVSREKKERFSLILESASTNQTSMYLCASTGVRSPLHFGNGTRLTVT.

This chain joins TRBV28 and TRBJ2-4; 8 bases are shared with TRBD1. V was clipped by 2 bases and J by 1 base; unmatched bases: 7. The CDR3 covers 17 residues. Germline lookup yields CDR1 MDHEN and CDR2 SYDVKM. The CDR3 spells CASSLPHRGLAKNIQYF. CDR3 DNA sequence: TGTGCCAGCAGTTTACCTCACAGGGGGTTGGCCAAAAACATTCAGTACTTC.

The genes are TRBV3-1 (or the pseudogene TRBV3-2) and TRBJ1-2; D ambiguous. Trimming removed 1 base at V and 5 bases at J, with 8 bases between. Per germline, CDR1 LGHDT and CDR2 YNNKEL (reference sequence). The CDR3 totals 13 residues. The CDR3 coding sequence is TGTGCCAGCAGCCAAGTCGCGGCTTATGGCTACACCTTC. Residues: CASSQVAAYGYTF.

The count of this clone is one. The CDR3 protein is CAQSAGGQETQYF. The CDR3 DNA follows: TGTGCCCAATCAGCGGGGGGGCAAGAGACCCAGTACTTC. The gene calls are TRBV30 and TRBJ2-5; 10 bases match TRBD2. V trimming: 8 bases; J trimming: 2 bases; junction bases outside the gene matches: 5. The V gene's germline CDR1 is GTSNPN and CDR2 SVGIG (reference sequence). CDR3 length: 13 amino acids.

This clone was seen once. The genes are TRBV21-1 and TRBJ2-7; the D call of TRBD2 is as the table states it, not checked on the DNA. TRBV21-1 is a pseudogene locus. The CDR3 is 14 residues long. CDR3 sequence: CASTPAGRSYEQYV. CDR3 in DNA: TGTGCCAGCACTCCGGCGGGGAGATCCTACGAGCAGTACGTC.

This chain joins TRBV19 and TRBJ2-1; 9 positions agree with TRBD2. CDR3 length equals 15 residues. J gave up 4 bases and V 7 bases, and 8 bases lay outside the gene matches. Germline values: CDR1 LNHDA, CDR2 SQIVND (reference sequence). The CDR3 sequence: CASTEGGLAYNEQFF. In DNA, the CDR3 is TGTGCCAGTACCGAAGGGGGACTAGCTTACAATGAGCAGTTCTTC.

The genes are TRBV4-1 and TRBJ2-7; TRBD2 matches at 11 bases. The CDR3 contains 16 residues. Germline V gene data show CDR1 as MGHRA and CDR2 as YSYEKL. The junction had 8 bases not matched to a gene; V was cut back by 0 bases and J by 7 bases. CDR3: CASSQELAGVVGEQYV. CDR3 DNA: TGCGCCAGCAGCCAAGAACTAGCGGGAGTCGTCGGTGAGCAGTACGTC.

V and J are TRBV6-5 and TRBJ2-5; perhaps TRBD2 as D (6 bases). V lost 10 bases and J lost 4, with 16 bases in between. The CDR3 runs to 13 residues. Per germline, CDR1 MNHEY and CDR2 SVGAGI. The CDR3 region has the DNA TGTGCCACCGTCTCTGGCGGGGCAGAGACCCAGTACTTC. Translating it yields CATVSGGAETQYF.

This sequence joins TRBV18 and TRBJ1-2; 7 bases fit TRBD1. The CDR3 is 14 residues long. Germline CDR1 KGHSH, CDR2 LQKENI. V shed 3 bases, J shed 5 bases, and the junction held 6 bases outside the gene matches. The CDR3 here is CASSPPGQRYGYTF. The CDR3 bases are TGTGCCAGCTCACCGCCGGGACAGAGATATGGCTACACCTTC.

The chain joins TRBV9 to TRBJ2-7; 8 bases match TRBD1. The V gene's germline CDR1 is SGDLS and CDR2 YYNGEE. There are 13 residues in the CDR3. V lost 0 bases to trimming and J lost 5 bases; unmatched junction nucleotides: 1. The CDR3 reads CASSVAGGNEQYF. CDR3 bases: TGTGCCAGCAGCGTAGCAGGGGGCAACGAGCAGTACTTC.

V is TRBV7-7 and J is TRBJ2-3, with 8 nucleotides matching TRBD2. V lost 5 bases to trimming and J lost 6 bases; unmatched junction nucleotides: 13. The CDR3 spans 16 residues. Germline V gene sequence: CDR1 SSHAT, CDR2 FNYEAQ (reference sequence). This chain's CDR3 is CASSRSPSGGHDTQYF. CDR3 sequence (DNA): TGTGCCAGCAGCCGGAGCCCCAGCGGGGGACATGATACGCAGTATTTT.

The chain is built from TRBV27 and TRBJ1-2; a weak D match, TRBD1 (5 bases). CDR1 is MNHEY, CDR2 SMNVEV, per germline (reference sequence). V lost 4 bases and J 7 bases, leaving 16 bases between the germline ends. This CDR3 region has 14 residues. The chain's CDR3 is CASSSSPPGGGYTF. The CDR3 DNA follows: TGTGCCAGCAGTTCATCACCCCCCGGGGGTGGCTACACCTTC.

This chain joins TRBV9 and TRBJ2-5; the D gene is possibly TRBD1 (6 bases). The CDR3 contains 13 residues. Trimming stripped 3 bases from V and 3 bases from J, with 9 bases between. Germline V CDR1 and CDR2: SGDLS, YYNGEE. CDR3 sequence: CASSGQAKETQYF. The CDR3 DNA reads TGTGCCAGCAGCGGACAGGCCAAAGAGACCCAGTACTTC. The full variable domain, completed using reference TRBV9 and TRBJ2-5, is DSGVTQTPKHLITATGQRVTLRCSPRSGDLSVYWYQQSLDQGLQFLIQYYNGEERAKGNILERFSAQQFPDLHSELNLSSLELGDSALYFCASSGQAKETQYFGPGTRLLVL.

J is TRBJ1-1 and V is TRBV12-3 or TRBV12-4; D not resolved. The CDR3 runs to 13 residues. The V gene lost 1 base and the J gene lost 11 bases, with 14 bases spanning the gap. The CDR3 sequence is CASSLGLAAMAFF. The CDR3 DNA is TGTGCCAGCAGTTTAGGGCTTGCAGCGATGGCTTTCTTT.

The chain links TRBV2 to TRBJ1-1; D call uncertain. CDR1 is SNHLY and CDR2 is FYNNEI in the germline V gene. This CDR3 spans 13 amino acids. V was clipped by 9 bases and J by 1 base, with 12 bases between them. CDR3 DNA sequence: TGTGCCAGTACGGTATTTGGGAACACTGAAGCTTTCTTT. It is translated as CASTVFGNTEAFF.

V usage is TRBV28 and J usage is TRBJ2-1, with D perhaps matching TRBD1 (6 bases). CDR3 length: 15 amino acids. V gave up 5 bases and J gave up 9 bases, with 20 bases separating them. Germline V gene data show CDR1 as MDHEN and CDR2 as SYDVKM. The CDR3 DNA sequence: TGTGCCAGCAGTCTAATAGGGACACTAGTTACTGAGCAGTTCTTC. Translating it yields CASSLIGTLVTEQFF.

The chain uses TRBV10-1 and TRBJ2-3; D might be TRBD1 (7 bases). CDR1 is WNHNN, CDR2 SYGVQD, per germline (reference sequence). The CDR3 loop spans 15 amino acids. V lost 2 bases and J 4 bases, leaving 13 bases between the germline ends. This chain's CDR3 is CASSERVRGADTQYF. The CDR3 nucleotides read TGCGCCAGCAGTGAGAGGGTCAGGGGGGCAGATACGCAGTATTTT.

This clone has only a few counts. V is TRBV7-9 and J is TRBJ1-6; maybe TRBD1 (5 bases). This CDR3 has 14 residues. The V end was cut by 3 bases, the J end by 6 bases, with 9 bases between. Germline V gene lookup returns CDR1 SEHNR and CDR2 FQNEAQ (reference sequence). As DNA, the CDR3 is TGTGCCAGCAGCTTCACAGGAACTAATTCACCCCTCCACTTT. Protein product: CASSFTGTNSPLHF.

In this sample, this clone turned up a few times. This rearrangement joins TRBV18 to TRBJ1-1; 7 positions agree with TRBD1. This CDR3 region has 15 residues. CDR1 and CDR2 (germline): KGHSH, LQKENI. The ends lost 3 bases at V and 4 bases at J; junction bases unmatched: 8. CDR3 in amino acids: CASSPRQGKGTEAFF. CDR3 in DNA: TGTGCCAGCTCACCCCGACAGGGCAAAGGCACTGAAGCTTTCTTT.

The chain links TRBV7-2 to TRBJ2-2, with D possibly TRBD2 on 5 matching bases. CDR1 and CDR2 (germline): SGHTA, FQGNSA. The V end lost 8 bases, the J end lost 0 bases, and 13 bases lay between the germline ends. The CDR3 has 15 amino acids. The CDR3 DNA sequence: TGTGCCAGCTGGGAGCAGATCACGAACACCGGGGAGCTGTTTTTT. It is translated as CASWEQITNTGELFF.

This rearrangement joins TRBV12-5 to TRBJ1-1; D ambiguous. The CDR3 length is 16 residues. Trimming removed 0 bases from V and 0 bases from J, with 11 bases in between. In germline, CDR1 is LGHNT, CDR2 FRNRAP. The chain's CDR3 is CASGLVPWEMNTEAFF. The CDR3 DNA reads TGTGCTAGTGGTTTGGTTCCTTGGGAGATGAACACTGAAGCTTTCTTT.

V usage is TRBV5-5 and J usage is TRBJ1-6, with D hard to call. Germline V gene data show CDR1 as SGHKS and CDR2 as YYEKEE (reference sequence). The CDR3 extends over 15 amino acids. Trimming removed 2 bases from V and 8 bases from J, with 14 bases in between. In DNA, the CDR3 is TGTGCCAGCAGCTTTAGTCCCCTTTCGGATTCACCCCTCCACTTT. This encodes CASSFSPLSDSPLHF.

This rearrangement joins TRBV5-1 to TRBJ2-5; no reliable D call. Germline CDR1 is SGHRS and CDR2 is YFSETQ. V was cut by 0 bases and J by 13 bases, with 10 bases left in between. The CDR3 totals 11 residues. The CDR3 bases are TGCGCCAGCAGCTTGGAACCGAGAGGGTACTTC. Its translation: CASSLEPRGYF.

The V and J genes are TRBV7-2 and TRBJ2-3, with 10 bases that match TRBD1. The V gene's germline CDR1 is SGHTA and CDR2 FQGNSA. The CDR3 loop spans 15 amino acids. With V trimmed by 5 bases and J by 4 bases, 6 bases remained unmatched. In DNA form, the CDR3 reads TGTGCCAGCAGCCCCCGACAGGGGGCCTCAGATACGCAGTATTTT. The encoded protein is CASSPRQGASDTQYF.

This chain uses TRBV10-3 with TRBJ2-1; TRBD1 aligns across 12 bases. The germline CDR1 and CDR2 sequences are ENHRY and SYGVKD. This CDR3 spans 15 amino acids. Trimming cost V 6 bases and J 9 bases; bases outside gene matches: 9. DNA for the CDR3: TGTGCCATCAGCCCGGGACAGGGGGCGCGTAGTGAGCAGTTCTTC. Encoded protein: CAISPGQGARSEQFF.

V gene TRBV7-9 combines with J gene TRBJ2-3; D perhaps matches TRBD1 (6 bases). Germline V gives CDR1 SEHNR, CDR2 FQNEAQ (reference sequence). The CDR3 loop spans 14 amino acids. V was pared by 5 bases and J by 2 bases, with 11 bases between. The CDR3 reads CASSMGHPTDTQYF. CDR3 in DNA: TGTGCCAGCAGCATGGGACACCCCACAGATACGCAGTATTTT.

The chain carries TRBV5-1 and TRBJ1-1; a weak D match, TRBD1 (5 bases). Trimming took 4 bases from V and 0 from J, leaving 13 bases between them. The CDR3 runs to 15 residues. Germline values: CDR1 SGHRS, CDR2 YFSETQ. In DNA, the CDR3 is TGCGCCAGCAGCACGGGCCAGGGTATGAACACTGAAGCTTTCTTT. This gives the protein CASSTGQGMNTEAFF.

V is TRBV5-4 and J is TRBJ2-5; 7 bases are a match to TRBD1. Trimming cost V 4 bases and J 2 bases; bases outside gene matches: 5. There are 14 residues in the CDR3. Germline V gene data show CDR1 as SGHNT and CDR2 as YYREEE (reference sequence). CDR3 DNA sequence: TGTGCCAGCAGCGCCCCGGGACAGCAAGAGACCCAGTACTTC. It specifies CASSAPGQQETQYF.

V and J are TRBV29-1 and TRBJ2-1, with 9 bases aligning to TRBD1. The CDR3 contains 14 residues. V dropped 7 bases and J dropped 5; count of bases not matched to a gene: 9. In germline, CDR1 is SQVTM, CDR2 ANQGSEA. The CDR3 sequence: CSGGGDRDHNEQFF. Written as DNA, the CDR3 is TGCAGCGGGGGAGGGGACAGGGACCACAATGAGCAGTTCTTC.